This T cell receptor beta chain is drawn from a study of Ad26.COV2.S vaccination and SARS-CoV-2 variants. In the case of this clone: Its antigen is unknown.

Sequencing used immunoSEQ multiplex PCR; TCRdb keeps in-frame clones, though not all of them. The sample contains 200,000 to 250,000 clones, approximately 87% of which appear only once. The length of the CDR3 is 15 residues. CDR1 is LGHDT and CDR2 is YNNKEL in the germline V gene (reference sequence). Trimming took 5 bases from V and 6 from J, leaving 14 bases between them. The study, taken as a whole, reports: After vaccination, reports described spike-specific CD8+ and CD4+ T cell responses as showing substantial breadth. Placebo recipients had lower spike-specific TCR breadth than vaccine recipients.

As for treatment: roughly 19 received Ad26.COV2.S at low or high dose, single or two shots; roughly 5 received placebo; per-sample allocation not given. Day 63 after the first vaccine or placebo injection was the time point for sampling. Donation was by an adult aged 18-55 years who was in Boston. Vaccination used an Ad26 vector expressing Wuhan-strain SARS-CoV-2 spike. The clonotype comes from a person aged 18-65 years who received the Ad26.COV2.S COVID-19 vaccine or a placebo. This specimen consisted of peripheral blood, obtained in a trial of Ad26.COV2.S vaccine versus placebo. This sequence joins TRBV3-1 (or the pseudogene TRBV3-2) and TRBJ1-6; TRBD1 might be the D (5 bases). The CDR3 region is CASSEGRGVNSPLHF. The CDR3 DNA is TGTGCCAGCAGCGAGGGGCGCGGGGTTAATTCACCCCTCCACTTT.